This is a list of T cell receptor beta chains from one sample in a study of blood T cell repertoires in COVID-19. The assay was immunoSEQ multiplex PCR, and TCRdb's table has in-frame clones only and misses some. Of about 210,000 clones detected, roughly 91% appear once; the ten largest clones hold 5.5% to 8.5%. Material for sequencing was PBMCs or T cells enriched from blood (not recorded which). The receptors here all came from a man younger than 45 in a cohort exposed to, infected with or recovered from COVID-19 (not recorded which). Each CDR3 is given with its conserved first and last residue. The D gene is left open where the match is weak. Part of the rows lack a size; the others show once, few, many or a class for expanded clones.

.,TRBJ2-7,TRBD2,TRBV15,CATSRVAGGYEQYF,TGTGCCACCAGCAGAGTGGCGGGAGGTTACGAGCAGTACTTC
.,TRBJ2-7,.,TRBV4-1,CASSQESIVSYEQYF,TGCGCCAGCAGCCAAGAGTCGATAGTCTCCTACGAGCAGTACTTC
.,TRBJ2-7,TRBD2,TRBV18,CASSPWTSGTAYEQYF,TGTGCCAGCTCACCCTGGACTAGCGGGACTGCCTACGAGCAGTACTTC
.,TRBJ1-2,TRBD1,TRBV6-5,CASSIHMTGLGGYTF,TGTGCCAGCAGTATCCATATGACAGGGCTAGGTGGCTACACCTTC
few,TRBJ2-2,TRBD2,TRBV7-2,CASSRPDIAGSAGELFF,TGTGCCAGCAGCCGGCCTGATATAGCGGGTTCGGCCGGGGAGCTGTTTTTT
.,TRBJ1-1,.,TRBV7-2,CASSKTGTTNTEAFF,TGTGCCAGCAGCAAAACAGGGACTACGAACACTGAAGCTTTCTTT
.,TRBJ2-1,TRBD2,TRBV6-6,CASSPPGLAVTYNEQFF,TGTGCCAGCAGTCCTCCGGGACTAGCGGTTACCTACAATGAGCAGTTCTTC
.,TRBJ1-3,TRBD1,TRBV27,CASRLDREPGNTIYF,TGTGCCAGCAGATTAGACAGGGAACCTGGAAACACCATATATTTT
.,TRBJ1-1,.,TRBV5-1,CASSFYGSVTRVGEAFF,TGCGCCAGCAGCTTTTACGGTTCGGTGACGAGGGTAGGGGAAGCTTTCTTT
.,TRBJ1-4,TRBD1,TRBV19,CASRRTGVGEKLFF,TGTGCCAGTAGAAGGACAGGGGTGGGGGAAAAACTGTTTTTT
.,TRBJ2-5,.,TRBV5-1,CASSLAGVKETQYF,TGCGCCAGCAGCTTAGCGGGTGTAAAAGAGACCCAGTACTTC
.,TRBJ2-5,.,TRBV11-2,CASGSRQETQYF,TGTGCCAGCGGTAGCCGCCAAGAGACCCAGTACTTC
.,TRBJ2-7,TRBD2,TRBV27,CASSLGLAGTYEQYF,TGTGCCAGCAGCCTAGGACTAGCGGGGACCTACGAGCAGTACTTC
few,TRBJ2-1,.,TRBV7-9,CASSSIAVSSYNEQFF,TGTGCCAGCAGCTCTATAGCGGTTAGCTCCTACAATGAGCAGTTCTTC
.,TRBJ2-1,.,TRBV28,CASSREEPGGRSYNEQFF,TGTGCCAGCAGCCGAGAGGAGCCAGGAGGGCGATCCTACAATGAGCAGTTCTTC
.,TRBJ2-7,TRBD1,TRBV4-1,CASSHPGRDSSYEQYF,TGCGCCAGCAGCCATCCGGGCCGGGACAGCTCCTACGAGCAGTACTTC
.,TRBJ2-4,TRBD1,TRBV7-9,CASSQGQGSHIQYF,TGTGCCAGCAGCCAAGGACAGGGCTCGCACATTCAGTACTTC
few,TRBJ2-2,TRBD2,TRBV3-1/TRBV3-2,CASSPLAANTGELFF,TGTGCCAGCAGCCCACTAGCGGCGAACACCGGGGAGCTGTTTTTT
.,TRBJ2-5,TRBD1,TRBV28,CASRPQGRAWETQYF,TGTGCCAGCAGACCACAGGGGCGCGCTTGGGAGACCCAGTACTTC
.,TRBJ2-1,TRBD2,TRBV28,CASLVYSGANEQFF,TGTGCCAGCCTAGTCTACAGCGGGGCCAATGAGCAGTTCTTC
.,TRBJ2-3,TRBD1,TRBV5-5,CASSLETGARDTQYF,TGTGCCAGCAGCTTGGAGACAGGGGCCCGGGATACGCAGTATTTT
.,TRBJ2-7,TRBD2,TRBV6-5,CASSSPGTTSYEQYF,TGTGCCAGCAGTTCCCCCGGGACTACCTCCTACGAGCAGTACTTC
.,TRBJ1-5,.,TRBV28,CASSLIQGSNQPQHF,TGTGCCAGCAGCCTAATTCAGGGAAGCAATCAGCCCCAGCATTTT
once,TRBJ1-5,.,TRBV2,CASSEIRSGSNQPQHF,TGTGCCAGCAGTGAAATTCGATCAGGGAGCAATCAGCCCCAGCATTTT
.,TRBJ2-1,TRBD1,TRBV19,CASRHQGALGNEQFF,TGTGCCAGTAGGCATCAGGGGGCGCTCGGCAATGAGCAGTTCTTC
.,TRBJ2-1,.,TRBV9,CASSPDVGTPNNEQFF,TGTGCCAGCAGCCCTGACGTCGGGACTCCAAACAATGAGCAGTTCTTC
.,TRBJ2-5,.,TRBV28,CASSAAVTQYF,TGTGCCAGCAGCGCGGCTGTGACCCAGTACTTC
.,TRBJ2-6,.,TRBV19,CASSRGRDSGANVLTF,TGTGCCAGTAGTCGGGGTAGGGACTCTGGGGCCAACGTCCTGACTTTC
.,TRBJ2-7,.,TRBV5-5,CASTKTGKTYEQYF,TGTGCCAGCACCAAGACAGGCAAGACGTACGAGCAGTACTTC
.,TRBJ2-5,TRBD2,TRBV24-1,CATSDPTSGRGETQYF,TGTGCCACCAGTGACCCAACTAGCGGGAGAGGCGAGACCCAGTACTTC
.,TRBJ1-1,.,TRBV9,CASSLHQMNTEAFF,TGTGCCAGCAGCTTACACCAAATGAACACTGAAGCTTTCTTT
few,TRBJ1-5,.,TRBV20-1,CSASAARDKSQPQHF,TGCAGTGCTAGTGCGGCCAGGGACAAATCTCAGCCCCAGCATTTT
once,TRBJ1-6,.,TRBV27,CASMGQPYNSPLHF,TGTGCCAGCATGGGGCAGCCTTATAATTCACCCCTCCACTTT
.,TRBJ2-7,TRBD2,TRBV7-9,CASSLEAGGTYEQYF,TGTGCCAGCAGCTTAGAAGCGGGAGGCACCTACGAGCAGTACTTC
once,TRBJ1-6,.,TRBV5-1,CASSLARSSYNSPLHF,TGCGCCAGCAGCTTGGCGCGGAGCTCCTATAATTCACCCCTCCACTTT
.,TRBJ1-2,TRBD1,TRBV28,CASSSDRAPANYGYTF,TGTGCCAGCAGTTCAGACAGGGCCCCAGCTAACTATGGCTACACCTTC
.,TRBJ1-3,TRBD1,TRBV29-1,CSVTDRVAGNTIYF,TGCAGCGTTACGGACAGGGTTGCTGGAAACACCATATATTTT
.,TRBJ2-7,.,TRBV5-1,CASSLEGGGSYEQYF,TGCGCCAGCAGCTTGGAGGGAGGGGGTTCCTACGAGCAGTACTTC
.,TRBJ1-2,.,TRBV6-5,CASSLTVGDGYTF,TGTGCCAGCAGCCTCACGGTGGGAGATGGCTACACCTTC
.,TRBJ1-1,.,TRBV5-1,CASSPRAGQLNTEAFF,TGCGCCAGCAGCCCCCGAGCTGGACAGTTGAACACTGAAGCTTTCTTT
.,TRBJ1-1,.,TRBV18,CASSRGTLDTEAFF,TGTGCCAGCTCACGAGGGACACTCGACACTGAAGCTTTCTTT
many,TRBJ1-3,.,TRBV7-2,CASSLETAGNTIYF,TGTGCCAGCAGCTTAGAGACAGCCGGAAACACCATATATTTT
.,TRBJ2-1,.,TRBV3-1/TRBV3-2,CASSPARNEQFF,TGTGCCAGCAGCCCCGCTAGAAATGAGCAGTTCTTC
.,TRBJ1-6,.,TRBV20-1,CSASGVLSPLHF,TGCAGTGCTAGTGGAGTACTCTCACCCCTCCACTTT
.,TRBJ1-2,.,TRBV4-3,CASSQEMGKGRGGYTF,TGCGCCAGCAGCCAAGAGATGGGAAAGGGCCGGGGGGGCTACACCTTC
.,TRBJ2-3,.,TRBV29-1,CSVGEAVTDTQYF,TGCAGCGTTGGAGAAGCGGTTACAGATACGCAGTATTTT
once,TRBJ2-1,TRBD1,TRBV9,CASSKRTGGLDEQFF,TGTGCCAGCAGCAAACGGACAGGGGGCCTCGATGAGCAGTTCTTC
once,TRBJ2-3,.,TRBV7-9,CASSLKRDTQYF,TGTGCCAGCAGCCTTAAGAGGGATACGCAGTATTTT
.,TRBJ2-7,TRBD2,TRBV28,CASSPGLAAYEQYF,TGTGCCAGCAGCCCGGGACTAGCGGCCTACGAGCAGTACTTC
.,TRBJ1-3,TRBD1,TRBV28,CASQGGADRRNTIYF,TGTGCCAGTCAAGGGGGCGCCGACCGTAGAAACACCATATATTTT
.,TRBJ1-1,.,TRBV6-5,CASSYSWTGGVVAFF,TGTGCCAGCAGTTACTCCTGGACGGGCGGGGTGGTAGCTTTCTTT
.,TRBJ2-2,TRBD1,TRBV5-1,CASSLGTGGAGELFF,TGCGCCAGCAGCCTCGGGACAGGGGGTGCCGGGGAGCTGTTTTTT
.,TRBJ2-5,.,TRBV27,CASRMTFTGSGGAETQYF,TGTGCCAGCAGAATGACTTTTACGGGTTCAGGTGGGGCAGAGACCCAGTACTTC
.,TRBJ2-7,TRBD2,TRBV7-9,CASSLAPGGRWYEQYF,TGTGCCAGCAGCTTAGCGCCCGGCGGGAGGTGGTACGAGCAGTACTTC
.,TRBJ1-5,.,TRBV6-2/TRBV6-3,CASSPDGGSQPQHF,TGTGCCAGCAGCCCGGACGGAGGGAGTCAGCCCCAGCATTTT
.,TRBJ2-3,TRBD2,TRBV7-2,CASSLGKLARPTDTQYF,TGTGCCAGCAGCTTAGGGAAACTAGCGCGTCCCACAGATACGCAGTATTTT
.,TRBJ1-1,.,TRBV5-1,CASNYREGTEAFF,TGCGCCAGCAATTACAGGGAGGGCACTGAAGCTTTCTTT
.,TRBJ2-3,.,TRBV28,CASSLTGGNTDTQYF,TGTGCCAGCAGTTTAACGGGCGGGAATACGGATACGCAGTATTTT